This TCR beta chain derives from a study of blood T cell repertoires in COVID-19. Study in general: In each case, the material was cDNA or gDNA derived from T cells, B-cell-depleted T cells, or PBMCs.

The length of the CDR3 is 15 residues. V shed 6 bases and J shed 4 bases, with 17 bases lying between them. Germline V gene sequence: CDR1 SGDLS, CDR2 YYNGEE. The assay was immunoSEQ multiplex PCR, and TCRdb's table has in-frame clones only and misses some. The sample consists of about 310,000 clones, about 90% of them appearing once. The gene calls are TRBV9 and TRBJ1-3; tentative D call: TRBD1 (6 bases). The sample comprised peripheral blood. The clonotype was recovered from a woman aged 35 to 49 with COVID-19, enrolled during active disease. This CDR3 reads CASTSQGTTGNTIYF. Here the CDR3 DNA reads TGTGCCAGCACCTCACAGGGTACGACGGGAAACACCATATATTTT.